Below are 9 T cell receptor beta chains sequenced from a single sample in a study of CXCR3-negative and CXCR3-positive naive CD8 T cells. The method, 5' RACE with UMI labels, was used to prepare the TRB cDNA libraries. Reanalyzing the 5' RACE reads, TCRdb keeps one entry per CDR3 protein, without DNA. The listing contains approximately 140,000 distinct CDR3 sequences. Study results and caveats: Higher TRB CDR3 hydrophobicity marked CXCR3-positive naive cells relative to CXCR3-negative naive cells.

These receptors have no known antigen. The sequencing sample was made of naive CXCR3+ CD8+ T cells from blood. Described subset: CD45RO-CCR7+CD27+CD95- naive CD8+ T cells expressing CXCR3 (TNR3+). The receptors were sampled from a human donor in good health. Some clones in this sample may be carry-over from other donors' samples.

The chain carries TRBV7-6 and TRBJ2-3; the D call from TCRdb, TRBD1, cannot be confirmed without DNA. Germline-derived CDR1 and CDR2 are SGHVS and FNYEAQ. The CDR3 loop spans 15 amino acids. CDR3 protein: CASSLSAGPADTQYF.

V usage is TRBV5-6 and J usage is TRBJ2-5; lacking DNA, the TRBD2 call made by TCRdb goes unchecked. The CDR3 is made up of 14 amino acids. Germline CDR1 reads SGHDT; CDR2 reads YYEEEE. The chain's CDR3 is CASSLGGWQETQYF.

The rearrangement joins TRBV7-6 to TRBJ2-5; the D gene TCRdb calls, TRBD1, cannot be checked with no DNA. This CDR3 has 14 residues. Germline lookup yields CDR1 SGHVS and CDR2 FNYEAQ. The CDR3 is CASSLTQGYETQYF.

The J gene is TRBJ2-7, the V gene TRBV5-5. Germline-derived CDR1 and CDR2 are SGHKS and YYEKEE (reference sequence). This CDR3 is built from 14 residues. CDR3 region: CASSLDRHSYEQYF.

The chain carries TRBV29-1 and TRBJ2-1; there is no DNA to check the TCRdb D call of TRBD2. CDR3 length: 19 amino acids. CDR1 and CDR2 (germline): SQVTM, ANQGSEA. CDR3 sequence reads: CSVDPGTSGPYSSYNEQFF.

The chain carries TRBV7-2 and TRBJ2-3; TCRdb selects TRBD2, and the lack of DNA leaves this call unchecked. CDR3 length equals 19 residues. Germline assignment: CDR1 SGHTA and CDR2 FQGNSA. The CDR3 sequence is CASSSPAGERGGLRDTQYF.

The V gene is TRBV12-5, the J gene TRBJ1-6; TCRdb selects TRBD1, and the lack of DNA leaves this call unchecked. This CDR3 is built from 15 residues. Germline CDR1 LGHNT, CDR2 FRNRAP. The CDR3 here is CASGPPRDPESGIHF.

The V call is TRBV5-4, the J call TRBJ2-7; TCRdb gives TRBD1 as the D gene, but with no DNA this cannot be confirmed. Germline CDR1 and CDR2: SGHNT and YYREEE (reference sequence). This CDR3 comprises 14 residues. CDR3 sequence: CASSTGTGMREQYF.

V and J are TRBV7-3 and TRBJ2-1. CDR3 length: 15 amino acids. Germline CDR1 reads SGHTA; CDR2 reads FQGTGA. CDR3 protein: CASSPDSYSYNEQFF.